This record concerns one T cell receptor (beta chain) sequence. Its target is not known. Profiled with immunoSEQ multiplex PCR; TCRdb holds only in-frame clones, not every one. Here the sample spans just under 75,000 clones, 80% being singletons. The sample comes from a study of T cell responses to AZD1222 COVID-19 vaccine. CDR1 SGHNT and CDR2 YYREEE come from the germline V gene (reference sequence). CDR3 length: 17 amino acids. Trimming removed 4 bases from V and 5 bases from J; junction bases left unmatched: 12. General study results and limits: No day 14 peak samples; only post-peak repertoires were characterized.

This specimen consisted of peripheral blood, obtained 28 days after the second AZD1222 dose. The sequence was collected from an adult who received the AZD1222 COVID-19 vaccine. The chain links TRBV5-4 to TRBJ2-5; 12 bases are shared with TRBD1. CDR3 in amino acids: CASSRELPGQGAETQYF. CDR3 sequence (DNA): TGTGCCAGCAGCAGAGAGCTCCCGGGACAGGGGGCTGAGACCCAGTACTTC.